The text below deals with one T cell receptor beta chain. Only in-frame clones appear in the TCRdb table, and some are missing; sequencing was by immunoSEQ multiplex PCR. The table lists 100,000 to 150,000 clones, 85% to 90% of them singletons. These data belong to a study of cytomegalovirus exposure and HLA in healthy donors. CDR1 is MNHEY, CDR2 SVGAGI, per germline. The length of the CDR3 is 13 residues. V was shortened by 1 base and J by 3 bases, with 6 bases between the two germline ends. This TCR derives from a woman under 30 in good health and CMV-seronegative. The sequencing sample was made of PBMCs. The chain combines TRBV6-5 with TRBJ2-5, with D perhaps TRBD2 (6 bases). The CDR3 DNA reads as TGTGCCAGCAGTTACTGGGAGGAAGAGACCCAGTACTTC. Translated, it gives CASSYWEEETQYF.